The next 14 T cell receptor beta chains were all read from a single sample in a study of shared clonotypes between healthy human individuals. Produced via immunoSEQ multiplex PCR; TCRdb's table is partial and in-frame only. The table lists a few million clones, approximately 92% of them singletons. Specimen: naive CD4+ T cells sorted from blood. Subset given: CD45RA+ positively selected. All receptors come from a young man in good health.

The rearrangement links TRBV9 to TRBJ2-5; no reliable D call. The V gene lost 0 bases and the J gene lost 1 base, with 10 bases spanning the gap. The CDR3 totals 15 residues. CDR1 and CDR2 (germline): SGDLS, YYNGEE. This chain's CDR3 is CASSVEGGVQETQYF. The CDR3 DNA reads TGTGCCAGCAGCGTAGAAGGTGGGGTCCAAGAGACCCAGTACTTC.

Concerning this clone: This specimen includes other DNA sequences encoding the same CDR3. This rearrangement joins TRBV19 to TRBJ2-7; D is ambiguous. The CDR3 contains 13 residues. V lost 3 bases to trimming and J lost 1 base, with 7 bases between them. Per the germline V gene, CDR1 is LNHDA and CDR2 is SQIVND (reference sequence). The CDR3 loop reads CASSIGSSYEQYF. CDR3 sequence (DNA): TGTGCCAGTAGTATCGGGTCTTCCTACGAGCAGTACTTC. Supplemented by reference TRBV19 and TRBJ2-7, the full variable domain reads DGGITQSPKYLFRKEGQNVTLSCEQNLNHDAMYWYRQDPGQGLRLIYYSQIVNDFQKGDIAEGYSVSREKKESFPLTVTSAQKNPTAFYLCASSIGSSYEQYFGPGTRLTVT.

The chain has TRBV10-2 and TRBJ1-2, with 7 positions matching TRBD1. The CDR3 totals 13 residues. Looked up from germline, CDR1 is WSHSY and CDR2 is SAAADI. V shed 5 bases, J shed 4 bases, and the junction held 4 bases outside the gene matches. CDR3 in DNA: TGCGCCAGCAGTCGGACAGGACCCTATGGCTACACCTTC. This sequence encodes CASSRTGPYGYTF.

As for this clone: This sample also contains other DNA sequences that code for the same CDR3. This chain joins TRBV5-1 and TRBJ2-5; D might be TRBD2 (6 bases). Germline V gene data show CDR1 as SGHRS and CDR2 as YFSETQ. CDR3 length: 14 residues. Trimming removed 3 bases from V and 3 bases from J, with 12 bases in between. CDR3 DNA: TGCGCCAGCAGCTCAGGTCGCGGGGAAGAGACCCAGTACTTC. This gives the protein CASSSGRGEETQYF.

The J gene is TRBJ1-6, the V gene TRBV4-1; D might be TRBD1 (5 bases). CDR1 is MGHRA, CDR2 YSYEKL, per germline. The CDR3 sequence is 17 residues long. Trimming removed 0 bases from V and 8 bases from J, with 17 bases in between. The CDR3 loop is CASSQDGAGSFYSPLHF. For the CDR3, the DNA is TGCGCCAGCAGCCAAGATGGAGCAGGGTCCTTTTATTCACCCCTCCACTTT.

CDR3 sequence: CASSLSGGPPDEQYF. The CDR3 bases are TGTGCCAGCAGCTTGTCGGGGGGTCCCCCCGACGAGCAGTACTTC. The chain joins TRBV5-4 to TRBJ2-7; 7 bases fit TRBD2. The J segment lost 5 bases and the V segment lost 1 base, leaving 9 bases of the junction unmatched. CDR1 and CDR2 from the germline V gene are SGHNT and YYREEE (reference sequence). This CDR3 is built from 15 residues.

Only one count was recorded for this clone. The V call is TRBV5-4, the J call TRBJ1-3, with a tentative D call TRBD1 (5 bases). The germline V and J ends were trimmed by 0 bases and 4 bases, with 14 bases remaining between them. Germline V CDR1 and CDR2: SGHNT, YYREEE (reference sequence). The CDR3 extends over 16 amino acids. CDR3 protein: CASSLGKGSTGNTIYF. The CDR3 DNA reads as TGTGCCAGCAGCTTGGGGAAGGGGTCTACGGGAAACACCATATATTTT.

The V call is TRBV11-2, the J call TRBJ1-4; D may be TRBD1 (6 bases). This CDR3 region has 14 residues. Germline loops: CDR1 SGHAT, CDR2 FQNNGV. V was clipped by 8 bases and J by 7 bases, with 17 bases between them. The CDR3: CASGATGRGEKLFF. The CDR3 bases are TGTGCCAGCGGGGCAACAGGGAGGGGTGAAAAACTGTTTTTT.

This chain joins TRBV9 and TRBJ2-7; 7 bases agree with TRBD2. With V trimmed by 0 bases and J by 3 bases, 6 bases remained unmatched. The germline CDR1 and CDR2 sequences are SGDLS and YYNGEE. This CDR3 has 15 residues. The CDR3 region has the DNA TGTGCCAGCAGCGTAGACGGCGGGAGCCTCTACGAGCAGTACTTC. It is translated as CASSVDGGSLYEQYF.

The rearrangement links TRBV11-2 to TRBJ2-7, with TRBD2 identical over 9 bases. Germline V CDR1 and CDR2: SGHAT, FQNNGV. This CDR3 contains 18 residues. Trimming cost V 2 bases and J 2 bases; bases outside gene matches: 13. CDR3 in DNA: TGTGCCAGCAGCTTAAATCGCGGCGGGAGGGCCGGGACCTACGAGCAGTACTTC. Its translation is CASSLNRGGRAGTYEQYF.

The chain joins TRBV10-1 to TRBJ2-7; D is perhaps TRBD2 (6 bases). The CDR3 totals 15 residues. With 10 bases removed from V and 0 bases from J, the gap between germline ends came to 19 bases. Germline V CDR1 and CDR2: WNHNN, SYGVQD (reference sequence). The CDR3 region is CAIQNKGGTSYEQYF. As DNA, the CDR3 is TGCGCCATCCAAAATAAGGGCGGGACCTCCTACGAGCAGTACTTC.

The CDR3 here is CSARPGTEPSRQYF. The CDR3 nucleotides are TGCAGCGCCCGGCCCGGGACGGAACCCTCTAGGCAGTACTTC. The chain carries TRBV29-1 and TRBJ2-7; D could derive from TRBD1 or TRBD2 (5 bases each). Germline V CDR1 and CDR2: SQVTM, ANQGSEA. V was cut by 7 bases and J by 9 bases, with 25 bases left in between. The CDR3 consists of 14 residues.

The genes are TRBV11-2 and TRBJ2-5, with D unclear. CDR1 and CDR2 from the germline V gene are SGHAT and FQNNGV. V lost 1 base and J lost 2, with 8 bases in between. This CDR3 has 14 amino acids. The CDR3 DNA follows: TGTGCCAGCAGCTTAGGAGGCAGACAAGAGACCCAGTACTTC. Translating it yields CASSLGGRQETQYF.

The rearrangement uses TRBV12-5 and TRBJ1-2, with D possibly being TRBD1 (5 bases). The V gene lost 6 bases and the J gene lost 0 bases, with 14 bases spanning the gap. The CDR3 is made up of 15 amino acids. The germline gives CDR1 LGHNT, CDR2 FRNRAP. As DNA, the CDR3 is TGTGCTAGTGGCGAGAATGGAGGGGCTAACTATGGCTACACCTTC. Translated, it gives CASGENGGANYGYTF. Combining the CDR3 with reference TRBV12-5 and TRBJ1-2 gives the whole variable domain DARVTQTPRHKVTEMGQEVTMRCQPILGHNTVFWYRQTMMQGLELLAYFRNRAPLDDSGMPKDRFSAEMPDATLATLKIQPSEPRDSAVYFCASGENGGANYGYTFGSGTRLTVV.